The rows below give T cell receptor beta chains drawn from one sample of a study of blood T cell repertoires in COVID-19. Repertoires were generated with immunoSEQ multiplex PCR, while TCRdb's copy carries only in-frame clones and drops some. The sample includes roughly 86,000 clones, roughly four fifths seen only once; the top ten take just over 20%. The sample consisted of peripheral blood. The receptors shown here come from a human donor in a cohort sampled during active COVID-19. CDR3s include the opening cysteine and the closing phenylalanine or tryptophan. The D gene is left open where the match is weak. Clone size is not always given. Where it is, it says once, few, many or a class for expanded clones.

>TRBV5-6|TRBJ2-7|.|TRBD2
CASSPPGLAESEQYF
TGTGCCAGCAGCCCTCCGGGACTAGCGGAATCCGAGCAGTACTTC
>TRBV9|TRBJ2-1|.|TRBD2
CASSAYLAGDSSYNEQFF
TGTGCCAGCAGCGCATACCTAGCGGGAGATAGCTCCTACAATGAGCAGTTCTTC
>TRBV11-3|TRBJ2-3|.|.
CASSLGRGATDTQYF
TGTGCCAGCAGCTTAGGAAGGGGTGCCACAGATACGCAGTATTTT
>TRBV5-1|TRBJ1-1|.|.
CASSLGPGSPEAFF
TGCGCCAGCAGCTTGGGTCCGGGGAGCCCTGAAGCTTTCTTT
>TRBV11-3|TRBJ2-3|.|.
CASSSQGLGTDTQYF
TGTGCCAGCAGCTCACAGGGTTTGGGCACAGATACGCAGTATTTT
>TRBV5-1|TRBJ2-1|.|TRBD1
CASSLTGQGAFDEQFF
TGCGCCAGCAGCTTGACGGGGCAGGGGGCTTTCGATGAGCAGTTCTTC
>TRBV6-2/TRBV6-3|TRBJ1-2|.|.
CASSYSRGPNYGYTF
TGTGCCAGCAGTTACTCACGAGGTCCCAACTATGGCTACACCTTC
>TRBV3-1/TRBV3-2|TRBJ2-5|.|TRBD2
CASSLLMRGGETQYF
TGTGCCAGCAGCCTTCTCATGCGGGGGGGGGAGACCCAGTACTTC
>TRBV27|TRBJ1-5|few|.
CASSLMREAQPQHF
TGTGCCAGCAGTTTAATGCGCGAGGCTCAGCCCCAGCATTTT
>TRBV5-1|TRBJ2-2|.|.
CASSLGLNTNTGELFF
TGCGCCAGCAGCTTGGGACTCAATACGAACACCGGGGAGCTGTTTTTT
>TRBV5-1|TRBJ2-4|.|.
CASSLAVGRAKNIQYF
TGCGCCAGCAGCTTGGCCGTGGGGAGAGCCAAAAACATTCAGTACTTC
>TRBV29-1|TRBJ1-1|.|.
CSVMTVEAFF
TGCAGCGTTATGACAGTTGAAGCTTTCTTT
>TRBV7-9|TRBJ1-6|.|TRBD1
CASSLGTVNNSPLHF
TGTGCCAGCAGCCTAGGGACAGTCAATAATTCACCCCTCCACTTT
>TRBV5-5|TRBJ1-1|.|.
CASNQRGMVNTEAFF
TGTGCCAGTAACCAAAGGGGCATGGTGAACACTGAAGCTTTCTTT
>TRBV12-3/TRBV12-4|TRBJ2-3|.|TRBD1
CASSGQGTDTQYF
TGTGCCAGCAGTGGACAGGGTACAGATACGCAGTATTTT
>TRBV5-1|TRBJ1-3|.|.
CASSQVELGSGNTIYF
TGCGCCAGCAGCCAGGTCGAGCTTGGTTCTGGAAACACCATATATTTT
>TRBV5-1|TRBJ2-5|.|TRBD1
CASNPGTVETQYF
TGCGCCAGCAACCCCGGGACAGTAGAGACCCAGTACTTC
>TRBV2|TRBJ1-2|.|.
CASRVQGLGGYTF
TGTGCCAGCAGGGTACAGGGCTTGGGAGGCTACACCTTC
>TRBV2|TRBJ2-5|.|.
CASSAIGGETQYF
TGTGCCAGCAGTGCAATTGGAGGAGAGACCCAGTACTTC
>TRBV19|TRBJ2-3|.|.
CASSIRVRAGTDTQYF
TGTGCCAGTAGTATACGTGTGCGGGCCGGCACAGATACGCAGTATTTT
>TRBV12-2|TRBJ2-7|.|.
CASRLGEDGEQYF
TGTGCAAGTCGCTTAGGGGAGGATGGCGAGCAGTACTTC
>TRBV9|TRBJ2-1|.|TRBD1
CASSVNPQGSSYNEQFF
TGTGCCAGCAGCGTAAACCCACAGGGGAGCTCCTACAATGAGCAGTTCTTC
>TRBV5-1|TRBJ2-1|few|TRBD1
CASSPPTGGNEQFF
TGCGCCAGCAGCCCGCCGACAGGGGGCAATGAGCAGTTCTTC
>TRBV5-8|TRBJ1-3|.|.
CASSPGGNTIYF
TGTGCCAGCAGCCCGGGAGGAAACACCATATATTTT
>TRBV28|TRBJ2-7|once|TRBD1
CASSFPRGSLGSYEQYF
TGTGCCAGCAGTTTTCCCAGGGGGTCTCTGGGGTCCTACGAGCAGTACTTC
>TRBV9|TRBJ2-1|.|.
CASSARGAGGHNEQFF
TGTGCCAGCAGCGCCAGGGGGGCGGGGGGCCACAATGAGCAGTTCTTC
>TRBV5-4|TRBJ2-1|.|TRBD2
CASSAGLAIDEQFF
TGTGCCAGCAGTGCGGGACTAGCGATAGATGAGCAGTTCTTC
>TRBV5-1|TRBJ2-2|.|.
CASSPGDTTGWDTGELFF
TGCGCCAGCAGCCCGGGCGACACGACAGGTTGGGACACCGGGGAGCTGTTTTTT
>TRBV27|TRBJ1-6|.|.
CARRGGTGGSPLHF
TGTGCCCGCCGGGGGGGGACGGGGGGATCACCCCTCCACTTT
>TRBV5-1|TRBJ2-2|.|.
CASSLVAGRTGELFF
TGCGCCAGCAGCTTGGTGGCGGGGCGCACCGGGGAGCTGTTTTTT